The 18 T cell receptor beta chains below come from one sample, sequenced in a study of OX40 agonist ivuxolimab in advanced cancers. TCRdb keeps only in-frame clones here, not all; method: immunoSEQ multiplex PCR. The data show some 61,000 clones, approximately 90% seen once. This specimen consisted of CD4+ or CD8+ T cells sorted from blood, obtained in a trial of the OX40 agonist ivuxolimab. These receptors were collected from an adult with an advanced solid tumor such as melanoma, head and neck, liver or kidney cancer.

Only a few counts were recorded for this clone. This chain links TRBV28 with TRBJ1-4; possible D gene TRBD1, 5 bases. CDR3 length: 20 amino acids. The ends were cut back, 3 bases at V and 7 bases at J, with 30 bases in the middle. The germline V gene encodes CDR1 MDHEN and CDR2 SYDVKM. CDR3 in amino acids: CASSFRKQEGRVGSSEKLFF. The CDR3 DNA is TGTGCCAGCAGTTTCCGAAAGCAAGAGGGGCGAGTCGGGTCCAGTGAAAAACTGTTTTTT.

The chain uses TRBV30 and TRBJ2-7, with 8 bases lining up with TRBD1. The CDR3 runs to 13 residues. CDR1 and CDR2 from the germline V gene are GTSNPN and SVGIG (reference sequence). Trimming at V came to 3 bases and at J to 3 bases, leaving 4 bases not matched to a gene. The CDR3 here is CAWRTGAHYEQYF. As DNA, the CDR3 is TGTGCCTGGAGGACAGGGGCTCACTACGAGCAGTACTTC.

DNA for the CDR3: TGTGCCAGCAGGATACCGCTAGGTGGCTACACCTTC. As protein: CASRIPLGGYTF. V gene TRBV28 combines with J gene TRBJ1-2; D gene ambiguous. Trimming took off 6 bases at V and 7 bases at J, with 12 bases between the two ends. Germline V gene data show CDR1 as MDHEN and CDR2 as SYDVKM. This CDR3 contains 12 residues.

The chain recombines TRBV5-1 with TRBJ2-1; 14 bases match TRBD2. Trimming at V came to 4 bases and at J to 6 bases, leaving 9 bases not matched to a gene. Germline CDR1 and CDR2: SGHRS and YFSETQ. This CDR3 is built from 17 residues. The CDR3 sequence is CASSISPGLAGANEQFF. CDR3 coding DNA: TGCGCCAGCAGCATTTCTCCGGGACTAGCGGGAGCCAATGAGCAGTTCTTC.

The chain is built from TRBV2 and TRBJ2-6; D not resolved. Germline V gene data show CDR1 as SNHLY and CDR2 as FYNNEI. This CDR3 has 15 residues. V lost 6 bases and J 0 bases, leaving 9 bases between the germline ends. The CDR3 nucleotides read TGTGCCAGCAGCGCTAGATACTCTGGGGCCAACGTCCTGACTTTC. It codes for CASSARYSGANVLTF.

CDR3 nucleotides: TGTGCCAGCAGCTCGACAGGGATAGTCAATGAGCAGTTCTTC. Its protein is CASSSTGIVNEQFF. This sequence joins TRBV5-4 and TRBJ2-1, with 7 bases that match TRBD1. There are 14 residues in the CDR3. The junction had 6 bases not matched to a gene; V was cut back by 3 bases and J by 6 bases. Germline V gene data show CDR1 as SGHNT and CDR2 as YYREEE (reference sequence).

The V and J genes are TRBV11-2 and TRBJ2-1, with D perhaps assigned TRBD1 or TRBD2 (5 bases each). V was pared by 1 base and J by 2 bases, with 12 bases between. The germline CDR1 and CDR2 sequences are SGHAT and FQNNGV. The CDR3 is made up of 16 amino acids. CDR3 in amino acids: CASSLGGTFPYNEQFF. The CDR3 coding sequence is TGTGCCAGCAGCTTAGGGGGGACCTTCCCCTACAATGAGCAGTTCTTC.

The chain employs TRBV2 and TRBJ2-1; 8 bases line up with TRBD1. V was clipped by 2 bases and J by 12 bases; unmatched bases: 6. From germline, CDR1 is SNHLY and CDR2 FYNNEI. This CDR3 has 13 amino acids. The CDR3 sequence is CASSERPTGAQFF. The DNA for the CDR3 is TGTGCCAGCAGTGAAAGGCCGACAGGGGCGCAGTTCTTC.

This sequence joins TRBV15 and TRBJ2-7; 8 bases align to TRBD2. Germline CDR1 and CDR2: LNHNV and YYDKDF (reference sequence). V lost 1 base, J lost 3 bases, and 5 bases stayed unmatched. The CDR3 is made up of 15 amino acids. This CDR3 is CATSRAVAGNYEQYF. In nucleotides, the CDR3 is TGTGCCACCAGCAGAGCGGTAGCGGGGAACTACGAGCAGTACTTC. The full variable domain, in which reference TRBV15 and TRBJ2-7 provide the parts outside the CDR3, is DAMVIQNPRYQVTQFGKPVTLSCSQTLNHNVMYWYQQKSSQAPKLLFHYYDKDFNNEADTPDNFQSRRPNTSFCFLDIRSPGLGDTAMYLCATSRAVAGNYEQYFGPGTRLTVT.

The gene calls are TRBV7-9 and TRBJ2-3; 9 bases align to TRBD1. Germline values: CDR1 SEHNR, CDR2 FQNEAQ (reference sequence). V dropped 2 bases and J dropped 4; count of bases not matched to a gene: 1. The CDR3 has 14 residues. CDR3 in amino acids: CASSLRTGADTQYF. The DNA for the CDR3 is TGTGCCAGCAGCTTACGGACAGGGGCAGATACGCAGTATTTT. Based on the CDR3 plus reference TRBV7-9 and TRBJ2-3, the full variable domain is DTGVSQNPRHKITKRGQNVTFRCDPISEHNRLYWYRQTLGQGPEFLTYFQNEAQLEKSRLLSDRFSAERPKGSFSTLEIQRTEQGDSAMYLCASSLRTGADTQYFGPGTRLTVL.

The chain combines TRBV7-9 with TRBJ2-2; 8 bases align to TRBD1. CDR1 SEHNR and CDR2 FQNEAQ come from the germline V gene (reference sequence). J lost 1 base, V lost 4 bases, and 11 bases had no gene match. The CDR3 has 18 amino acids. In DNA, the CDR3 is TGTGCCAGCAGCTCAACTCAGTTCGGGACAGGGAACACCGGGGAGCTGTTTTTT. Amino acid sequence: CASSSTQFGTGNTGELFF.

This sequence joins TRBV21-1 and TRBJ2-1; the table's TRBD2 call for D was not verified on the DNA. TRBV21-1 constitutes a pseudogene. This CDR3 comprises 15 residues. CDR3: CASSKMERVYNEQFF. DNA for the CDR3: TGTGCCAGCAGCAAAATGGAGCGGGTTTACAATGAGCAGTTCTTC.

The CDR3 bases are TGTGCCAGCTCACGCCAGAGGGCAGACTATGGCTACACCTTC. Translated, it gives CASSRQRADYGYTF. The chain is built from TRBV18 and TRBJ1-2; the D is unclear. Germline-derived CDR1 and CDR2 are KGHSH and LQKENI. The CDR3 covers 14 residues. The V gene lost 4 bases and the J gene lost 3 bases, with 12 bases spanning the gap.

The chain is built from TRBV11-3 and TRBJ2-7; 7 nucleotides agree with TRBD2. V shed 4 bases and J 3 bases; nucleotides not matched to a gene: 9. Per the germline V gene, CDR1 is SGHNT and CDR2 is YENEEA. The CDR3 consists of 15 residues. CDR3 DNA sequence: TGTGCCAGCAGCTCGTCAGCGGGACCATACTACGAGCAGTACTTC. Protein product: CASSSSAGPYYEQYF.

Here the CDR3 reads CASSFVAGEGNEQFF. The CDR3 DNA reads TGCGCCAGCAGCTTTGTAGCGGGAGAAGGAAATGAGCAGTTCTTC. The chain carries TRBV5-1 and TRBJ2-1; 9 nucleotides agree with TRBD2. Germline loops: CDR1 SGHRS, CDR2 YFSETQ. The J segment lost 7 bases and the V segment lost 2 bases, leaving 7 bases of the junction unmatched. CDR3 size: 15 residues. Based on the CDR3 plus reference TRBV5-1 and TRBJ2-1, the full variable domain is KAGVTQTPRYLIKTRGQQVTLSCSPISGHRSVSWYQQTPGQGLQFLFEYFSETQRNKGNFPGRFSGRQFSNSRSEMNVSTLELGDSALYLCASSFVAGEGNEQFFGPGTRLTVL.

CDR3 protein: CASSSSGGRLNYGYTF. The DNA of the CDR3 is TGTGCCAGCAGCTCCTCTGGGGGACGACTCAACTATGGCTACACCTTC. V and J are TRBV28 and TRBJ1-2; tentative D call: TRBD1 (5 bases). The ends were cut back, 6 bases at V and 2 bases at J, with 19 bases in the middle. This CDR3 comprises 16 residues. CDR1 MDHEN and CDR2 SYDVKM come from the germline V gene.

The chain links TRBV19 to TRBJ2-5; 7 positions agree with TRBD2. CDR3 length equals 16 residues. The ends lost 4 bases at V and 2 bases at J; junction bases unmatched: 10. Germline lookup yields CDR1 LNHDA and CDR2 SQIVND (reference sequence). This chain's CDR3 is CASSTPRGVHQETQYF. CDR3 in DNA: TGTGCCAGTAGTACCCCTCGGGGGGTCCATCAAGAGACCCAGTACTTC.

This chain links TRBV4-2 with TRBJ1-1; D is ambiguous. The CDR3 is 16 amino acids. Trimming left V 3 bases short and J 1 base short, with 15 bases between. The germline V gene encodes CDR1 LGHNA and CDR2 YNFKEQ. The CDR3 loop is CASSQGGTRGNTEAFF. The CDR3 DNA reads TGTGCCAGCAGCCAGGGAGGAACGCGGGGGAACACTGAAGCTTTCTTT.